This T cell receptor beta chain comes out of a study of CD8 T cells in ankylosing spondylitis. The CDR3 is 15 amino acids. Trimming removed 0 bases from V and 3 bases from J, with 10 bases in between. CDR1 is SGHRS and CDR2 is YFSETQ in the germline V gene. This clonotype has more than one count but fewer than ten. Its specificity is unknown. Using quantitative 5'-RACE with molecular barcodes, the authors made TCR beta libraries. One entry per CDR3 protein, called by TCRdb with MiXCR from the 5' RACE reads. Of over 100,000 distinct CDR3 sequences listed, roughly 6.6% are singletons. Overall study results and limits: From matched ankylosing spondylitis synovial fluid, disease-linked clones were reportedly recovered at significantly enriched levels. Both synovial fluid and blood in reactive arthritis had previously been reported to carry some motif variants.

The rearrangement links TRBV5-1 to TRBJ2-1; D uncertain. Sequences were obtained from blood, either unsorted or a sorted T cell fraction (not recorded which). The receptor was derived from a male donor with ankylosing spondylitis or in good health (not recorded which). In nucleotides, the CDR3 is TGCGCCAGCAGCTTGGGCCGGGTCCTCTACAATGAGCAGTTCTTC. It specifies CASSLGRVLYNEQFF. Full variable domain (remainder filled in from reference TRBV5-1 and TRBJ2-1): KAGVTQTPRYLIKTRGQQVTLSCSPISGHRSVSWYQQTPGQGLQFLFEYFSETQRNKGNFPGRFSGRQFSNSRSEMNVSTLELGDSALYLCASSLGRVLYNEQFFGPGTRLTVL.